This T cell receptor beta chain was obtained from a study of blood T cell repertoires in COVID-19. The repertoire was sequenced with immunoSEQ multiplex PCR; TCRdb's copy has only in-frame clones and lacks some. The profile shows under 150,000 clones, over 65% of them singletons. V was trimmed by 1 base and J by 0 bases, leaving 16 bases between them. The CDR3 contains 17 residues. Germline V lookup: CDR1 SGHAT, CDR2 FQNNGV. The origin of this receptor is a woman aged 40 to 50 with acute or convalescent COVID-19. This chain links TRBV11-2 with TRBJ2-7, with a weak D call TRBD2 (6 bases). The sequenced material came from peripheral blood. The DNA of the CDR3 is TGTGCCAGCAGCTTAGCGTCCGGAGGGGTCGACTCCTACGAGCAGTACTTC. Protein sequence: CASSLASGGVDSYEQYF.